The 15 T cell receptor beta chains in this list originate from one sample, sequenced in a study of T-cell memory formation after mild COVID-19. TCRdb passed the 5' RACE reads through MiXCR, listing each CDR3 protein once. Among some 88,000 distinct CDR3 sequences listed, nearly 25% were seen once. Source material: PBMCs or a T cell subset sorted from them (not recorded which). The origin of the receptors is a man aged 18 to 29 who had mild COVID-19 (a few samples of this study predate the infection). Cell type and time point are not known.

This clonotype was seen a few times. The genes are TRBV6-2 or TRBV6-3 and TRBJ1-1; 9 positions agree with TRBD1. The CDR3 sequence is 14 residues long. Germline lookup yields CDR1 MNHEY and CDR2 SVGEGT. Trimming took 6 bases from V and 11 from J; bases not matched to a gene: 13. DNA of the CDR3: TGTGCCAGCAGACTTGGGACAGGGACGTGGGACGCTTTCTTT. The encoded protein is CASRLGTGTWDAFF.

This chain links TRBV9 with TRBJ1-2; D is ambiguous. This CDR3 contains 13 residues. V shed 5 bases and J shed 4 bases, with 12 bases lying between them. Germline V gene sequence: CDR1 SGDLS, CDR2 YYNGEE. CDR3 sequence reads: CASSGTGGYGYTF. The CDR3 DNA reads TGTGCCAGCAGTGGCACGGGCGGCTATGGCTACACCTTC.

V is TRBV12-3 or TRBV12-4 and J is TRBJ2-1; D is possibly TRBD2 (6 bases). V lost 6 bases, J lost 8 bases, and 11 bases lay in between. This CDR3 is built from 12 residues. CDR3: CASRQGGHEQFF. The CDR3 coding sequence is TGTGCCAGCAGGCAGGGAGGTCATGAGCAGTTCTTC.

The chain has TRBV7-8 and TRBJ1-2; maybe TRBD1 (6 bases). V was clipped by 5 bases and J by 4 bases, with 14 bases between them. The CDR3 covers 14 residues. Per germline, CDR1 SGHVS and CDR2 FQNEAQ. Written as DNA, the CDR3 is TGTGCCAGCAGCCTTCCCGGGACAACCTATGGCTACACCTTC. Translation gives CASSLPGTTYGYTF.

This chain links TRBV7-9 with TRBJ1-2; D remains unclear. Looked up from germline, CDR1 is SEHNR and CDR2 is FQNEAQ (reference sequence). This CDR3 is 13 amino acids long. V shed 5 bases and J shed 4 bases, with 11 bases lying between them. Here the CDR3 reads CASSPRPSYGYTF. The CDR3, as DNA: TGTGCCAGCAGCCCCAGGCCTTCCTATGGCTACACCTTC.

This clonotype was picked up a small number of times. This sequence joins TRBV14 and TRBJ2-3; D might be TRBD2 (5 bases). This CDR3 region has 14 residues. The ends were cut back, 4 bases at V and 3 bases at J, with 11 bases in the middle. Germline V gives CDR1 SGHDN, CDR2 FVKESK. The CDR3 here is CASSPREDTDTQYF. CDR3 DNA sequence: TGTGCCAGCAGCCCTCGGGAAGATACAGATACGCAGTATTTT.

The chain uses TRBV5-1 and TRBJ1-2; 10 bases fit TRBD1. With V trimmed by 3 bases and J by 0 bases, 8 bases remained unmatched. CDR3 size: 17 residues. CDR1 and CDR2 (germline): SGHRS, YFSETQ. CDR3 loop: CASSWSGTGAANYGYTF. CDR3 sequence (DNA): TGCGCCAGCAGCTGGTCCGGGACAGGGGCCGCTAACTATGGCTACACCTTC.

This clonotype was counted only a few times. V is TRBV12-3 or TRBV12-4 and J is TRBJ2-1, with 9 bases identical to TRBD1. The CDR3 sequence is 15 residues long. V shed 6 bases, J shed 6 bases, and the junction held 9 bases outside the gene matches. CDR3 region: CASRHGQGTLNEQFF. The DNA for the CDR3 is TGTGCCAGCAGACACGGACAGGGGACCCTCAATGAGCAGTTCTTC.

This sequence joins TRBV7-9 and TRBJ2-5, with TRBD1 identical over 8 bases. Germline V CDR1 and CDR2: SEHNR, FQNEAQ (reference sequence). With 5 bases clipped from V and 3 bases from J, the junction kept 5 bases outside the gene matches. The CDR3 is 14 amino acids. The CDR3 reads CASSPQTGEETQYF. CDR3 in DNA: TGTGCCAGCAGCCCCCAGACAGGGGAAGAGACCCAGTACTTC.

This clonotype was picked up a small number of times. The chain recombines TRBV6-5 with TRBJ2-1; TRBD1 is a possible D gene (5 bases). Trimming shortened V by 0 bases and J by 7 bases, and 10 bases separated the two germline ends. The CDR3 contains 14 residues. Germline V gives CDR1 MNHEY, CDR2 SVGAGI. The CDR3 bases are TGTGCCAGCAGTTACTCCGCAGGGCAAAATGAGCAGTTCTTC. Its protein product is CASSYSAGQNEQFF.

This clonotype was observed a handful of times. V and J are TRBV27 and TRBJ1-2, with D unresolved. Germline V gives CDR1 MNHEY, CDR2 SMNVEV (reference sequence). The CDR3 contains 13 residues. With 2 bases removed from V and 2 bases from J, the gap between germline ends came to 6 bases. The CDR3 bases are TGTGCCAGCAGTTTACGGGTGAACTATGGCTACACCTTC. Amino acids: CASSLRVNYGYTF.

This chain uses TRBV28 with TRBJ2-2; D is unresolved. The germline V gene has CDR1 MDHEN and CDR2 SYDVKM. The CDR3 sequence is 13 residues long. Trimming removed 7 bases from V and 6 bases from J, with 12 bases in between. Here the CDR3 reads CASTLGTPGELFF. CDR3 nucleotides: TGTGCCAGCACCTTGGGTACTCCCGGGGAGCTGTTTTTT.

This clonotype occurred a few times. The chain carries TRBV29-1 and TRBJ1-1, with no clear D. Germline V lookup: CDR1 SQVTM, CDR2 ANQGSEA. Trimming pared 4 bases from V and 10 bases from J, leaving 4 bases between. The CDR3 loop spans 8 amino acids. CDR3 residues: CSVVGAFF. CDR3 DNA sequence: TGCAGCGTTGTAGGAGCTTTCTTT.

This clonotype was seen more than once but under ten times. The chain links TRBV5-1 to TRBJ2-3; no firm D call. V was clipped by 3 bases and J by 4 bases, with 9 bases between them. The CDR3 runs to 13 residues. Germline V gene data show CDR1 as SGHRS and CDR2 as YFSETQ. Here the CDR3 reads CASSSRVADTQYF. The CDR3 DNA follows: TGCGCCAGCAGCTCCCGAGTCGCAGATACGCAGTATTTT. Using reference TRBV5-1 and TRBJ2-3 for the parts outside the CDR3, the full variable domain is KAGVTQTPRYLIKTRGQQVTLSCSPISGHRSVSWYQQTPGQGLQFLFEYFSETQRNKGNFPGRFSGRQFSNSRSEMNVSTLELGDSALYLCASSSRVADTQYFGPGTRLTVL.

This clonotype has only a few counts. The J gene is TRBJ1-5, the V gene TRBV7-9; maybe TRBD1 (5 bases). Germline values: CDR1 SEHNR, CDR2 FQNEAQ (reference sequence). This CDR3 is 14 amino acids long. Trimming removed 0 bases from V and 8 bases from J, with 11 bases in between. CDR3 nucleotides: TGTGCCAGCAGCTTAGCGGCGGGGGTCGAGCCCCAGCATTTT. It translates to CASSLAAGVEPQHF.